These 3 T cell receptor beta chains came from one sample sequenced in a study of T cells in localized non-small cell lung cancer. The protocol was immunoSEQ multiplex PCR, while the TCRdb copy is restricted to in-frame clones and leaves out a portion. Of around 90,000 clones listed, around 82% were seen once; the top ten hold 15% to 20%. This material consisted of PBMCs, taken before any cancer treatment. These receptor sequences come from a man aged 40-75 years with stage II squamous cell lung carcinoma.

The chain's CDR3 is CASSPDSPLTNSPLHF. The CDR3 DNA is TGTGCCAGCTCACCGGACAGCCCCTTGACGAATTCACCCCTCCACTTT. This chain uses TRBV18 with TRBJ1-6, with D perhaps TRBD1 (6 bases). Germline V lookup: CDR1 KGHSH, CDR2 LQKENI. Deletions cut 3 bases from V and 7 bases from J, with 16 bases between. The CDR3 spans 16 residues.

J is TRBJ1-6 and V is TRBV5-1; 10 bases fit TRBD1. The CDR3 contains 16 residues. From germline, CDR1 is SGHRS and CDR2 YFSETQ. Trimming cost V 4 bases and J 7 bases; bases outside gene matches: 8. As DNA, the CDR3 is TGCGCCAGCAGCGTCTCCGGGACAGGGGAAAATTCACCCCTCCACTTT. The encoded protein is CASSVSGTGENSPLHF.

The chain recombines TRBV30 with TRBJ1-1; perhaps TRBD1 as D (6 bases). The CDR3 is 13 residues long. CDR1 and CDR2 from the germline V gene are GTSNPN and SVGIG (reference sequence). Trimming cost V 3 bases and J 4 bases, with 12 bases left between them. The CDR3 DNA follows: TGTGCCTGGAGCGCAGGGGTGACCACTGAAGCTTTCTTT. Residues: CAWSAGVTTEAFF. Filled out from reference TRBV30 and TRBJ1-1, the complete variable domain reads SQTIHQWPATLVQPVGSPLSLECTVEGTSNPNLYWYRQAAGRGLQLLFYSVGIGQISSEVPQNLSASRPQDRQFILSSKKLLLSDSGFYLCAWSAGVTTEAFFGQGTRLTVV.